The T cell receptor (beta chain) described here comes from a study of blood T cell repertoires in COVID-19. Patients at the Seattle site were enrolled during active infection and followed longitudinally. The authors' processing: Estimation of nucleated cell counts was performed using reference gene primer amplification. The method was immunoSEQ multiplex PCR; TCRdb's version includes in-frame clones alone and lacks a portion of them. V and J calls and clone size come straight from that table; D and trimming were deduced from the DNA. The sample includes about 300,000 clones, about 90% seen only once; the top ten take roughly 6%. CDR3 length: 18 residues. Trimming removed 5 bases from V and 0 bases from J, with 20 bases in between. In germline, CDR1 is LNHDA, CDR2 SQIVND (reference sequence).

Sequenced material: peripheral blood. This receptor was taken from a woman aged 50 to 60 with COVID-19, enrolled during active disease. The rearrangement links TRBV19 to TRBJ1-5; the D gene is possibly TRBD1 (5 bases). This CDR3 is CASSSSQADIYSNQPQHF. As DNA, the CDR3 is TGTGCCAGTAGTTCCTCCCAGGCGGACATCTATAGCAATCAGCCCCAGCATTTT. The entire variable domain, with the rest obtained from reference TRBV19 and TRBJ1-5, is as follows: DGGITQSPKYLFRKEGQNVTLSCEQNLNHDAMYWYRQDPGQGLRLIYYSQIVNDFQKGDIAEGYSVSREKKESFPLTVTSAQKNPTAFYLCASSSSQADIYSNQPQHFGDGTRLSIL.